The clone carrying this T cell receptor beta chain was detected only a few times. Its antigen remains unknown. Per the study methods: CDR3 was compared across clinicopathological groups, and the resulting differences were used to build a distant-metastasis classifier for papillary thyroid cancer. TCRdb re-processed the PCR reads through MiXCR. TCRdb, not the authors, supplied the V and J calls. The sample holds some 15,000 clones, approximately 3.8% seen once. Patients underwent thyroid surgery, and none had received any treatment before it. This sample is drawn from a study of metastatic and nonmetastatic thyroid tumors. Looking at the study overall: It was across blood and tumor or nodule tissue from malignant and benign thyroid patients that repertoires were compared. Study conclusions and caveats: Versus benign nodules, malignant thyroid tumors reportedly had significantly higher TCR beta diversity, in blood and tumor.

CDR1 and CDR2 (germline): DFQATT, SNEGSKA (reference sequence). The CDR3 spans 14 residues. V gave up 3 bases and J gave up 7 bases; unmatched junction bases: 9. This receptor was identified in a female donor with papillary thyroid cancer or a benign thyroid nodule (not recorded which). Some clones in this sample may be carry-over from other donors' samples. Specimen: tumor tissue. The V and J genes are TRBV20-1 and TRBJ1-5; 7 nucleotides match TRBD1. CDR3 sequence: CSARRQGHRQPQHF. CDR3 sequence (DNA): TGCAGTGCTAGGCGACAGGGCCACCGACAGCCCCAGCATTTT.